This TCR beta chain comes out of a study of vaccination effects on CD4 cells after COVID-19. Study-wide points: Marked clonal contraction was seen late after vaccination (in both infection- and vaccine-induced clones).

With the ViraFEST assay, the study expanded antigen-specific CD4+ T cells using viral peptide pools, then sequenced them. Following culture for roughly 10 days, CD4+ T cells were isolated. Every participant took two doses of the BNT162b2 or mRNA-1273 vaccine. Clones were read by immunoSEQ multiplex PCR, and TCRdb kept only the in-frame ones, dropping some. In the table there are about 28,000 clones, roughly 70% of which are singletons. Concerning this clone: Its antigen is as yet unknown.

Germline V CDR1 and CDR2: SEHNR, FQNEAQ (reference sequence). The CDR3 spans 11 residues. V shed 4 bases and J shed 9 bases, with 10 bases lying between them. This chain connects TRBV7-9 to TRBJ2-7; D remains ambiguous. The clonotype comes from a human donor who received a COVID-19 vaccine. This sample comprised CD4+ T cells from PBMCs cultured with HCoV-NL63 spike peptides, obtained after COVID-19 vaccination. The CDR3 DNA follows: TGTGCCAGCAGCTCCCCTGTGGGGCAGTACTTC. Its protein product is CASSSPVGQYF.